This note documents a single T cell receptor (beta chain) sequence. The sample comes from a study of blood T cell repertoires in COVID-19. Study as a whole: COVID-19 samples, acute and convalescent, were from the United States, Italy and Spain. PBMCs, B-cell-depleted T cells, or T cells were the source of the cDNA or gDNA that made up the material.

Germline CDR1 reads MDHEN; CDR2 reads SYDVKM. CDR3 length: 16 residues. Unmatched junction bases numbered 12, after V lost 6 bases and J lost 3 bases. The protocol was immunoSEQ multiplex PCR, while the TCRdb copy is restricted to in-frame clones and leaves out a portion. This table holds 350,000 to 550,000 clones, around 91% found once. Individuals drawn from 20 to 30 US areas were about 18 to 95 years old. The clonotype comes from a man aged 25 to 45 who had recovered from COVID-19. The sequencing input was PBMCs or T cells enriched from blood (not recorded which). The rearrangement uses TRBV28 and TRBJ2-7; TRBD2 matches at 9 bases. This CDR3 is CASSYLAGSLHYEQYF. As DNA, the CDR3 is TGTGCCAGCAGCTATCTAGCGGGATCCCTACACTACGAGCAGTACTTC.